This TCR beta chain emerged from a study of blood T cell repertoires in COVID-19. Original processing methods: Nucleated cell number was recorded as an estimate derived from reference gene primer amplification. Sequenced by immunoSEQ multiplex PCR; TCRdb stores in-frame clones only, minus some. The V and J calls and clone size come from that table; D and trimming were worked out from the DNA. The data hold 300,000 to 400,000 clones, with 87% observed a single time. This clone has a count of ten or more. Germline V CDR1 and CDR2: SGHNT, YYREEE (reference sequence). This CDR3 contains 16 residues. V trimming: 4 bases; J trimming: 4 bases; junction bases outside the gene matches: 9.

The TCR comes from a young man with COVID-19, enrolled during active disease. Sequencing was done on a sample of peripheral blood. The rearrangement uses TRBV5-4 and TRBJ2-3; 10 bases are a match to TRBD2. The CDR3 protein is CASSLRSGGDSDTQYF. CDR3 DNA: TGTGCCAGCAGCCTGAGGAGCGGGGGGGATTCAGATACGCAGTATTTT.